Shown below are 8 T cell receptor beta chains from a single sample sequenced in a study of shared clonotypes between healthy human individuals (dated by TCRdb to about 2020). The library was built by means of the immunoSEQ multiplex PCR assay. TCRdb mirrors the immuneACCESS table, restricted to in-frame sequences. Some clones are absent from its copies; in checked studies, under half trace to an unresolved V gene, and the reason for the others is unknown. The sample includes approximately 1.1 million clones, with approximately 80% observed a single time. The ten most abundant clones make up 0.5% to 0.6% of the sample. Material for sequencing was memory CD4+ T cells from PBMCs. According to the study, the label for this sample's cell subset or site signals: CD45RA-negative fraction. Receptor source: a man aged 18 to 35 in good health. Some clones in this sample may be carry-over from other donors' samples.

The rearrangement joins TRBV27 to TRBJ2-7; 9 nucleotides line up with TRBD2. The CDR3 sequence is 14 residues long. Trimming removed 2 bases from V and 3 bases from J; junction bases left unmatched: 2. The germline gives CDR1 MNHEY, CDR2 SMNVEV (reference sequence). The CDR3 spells CASSLRAGGYEQYF. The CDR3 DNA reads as TGTGCCAGCAGTTTAAGAGCGGGGGGCTACGAGCAGTACTTC.

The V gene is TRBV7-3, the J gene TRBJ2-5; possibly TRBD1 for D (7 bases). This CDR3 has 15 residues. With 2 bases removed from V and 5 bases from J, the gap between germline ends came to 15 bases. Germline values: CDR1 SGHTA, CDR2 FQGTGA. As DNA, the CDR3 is TGTGCCAGCAGCTTAGGAGGGACAGATCGGGAGACCCAGTACTTC. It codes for CASSLGGTDRETQYF.

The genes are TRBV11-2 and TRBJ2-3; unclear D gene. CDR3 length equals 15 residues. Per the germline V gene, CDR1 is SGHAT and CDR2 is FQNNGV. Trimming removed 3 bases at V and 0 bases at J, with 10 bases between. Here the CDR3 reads CASSFGTRSTDTQYF. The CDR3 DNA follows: TGTGCCAGCAGCTTTGGAACGAGGAGCACAGATACGCAGTATTTT.

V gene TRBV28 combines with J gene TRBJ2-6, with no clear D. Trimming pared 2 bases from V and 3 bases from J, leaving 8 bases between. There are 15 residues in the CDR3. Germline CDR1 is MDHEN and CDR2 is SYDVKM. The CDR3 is CASSLARVGANVLTF. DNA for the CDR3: TGTGCCAGCAGTTTAGCCCGGGTTGGGGCCAACGTCCTGACTTTC.

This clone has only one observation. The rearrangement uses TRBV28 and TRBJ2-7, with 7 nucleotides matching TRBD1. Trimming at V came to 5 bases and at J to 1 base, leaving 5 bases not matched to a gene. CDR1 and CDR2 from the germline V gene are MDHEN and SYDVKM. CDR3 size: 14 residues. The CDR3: CASSLPGQSYEQYF. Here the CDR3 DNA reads TGTGCCAGCAGTCTACCGGGACAGTCCTACGAGCAGTACTTC.

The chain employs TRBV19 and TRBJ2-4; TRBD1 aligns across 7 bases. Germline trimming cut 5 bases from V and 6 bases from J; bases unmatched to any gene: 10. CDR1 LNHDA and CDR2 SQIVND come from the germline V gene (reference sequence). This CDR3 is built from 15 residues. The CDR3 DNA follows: TGTGCCAGTAGTCCACAGGGGCGGAAGGGAAACATTCAGTACTTC. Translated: CASSPQGRKGNIQYF.

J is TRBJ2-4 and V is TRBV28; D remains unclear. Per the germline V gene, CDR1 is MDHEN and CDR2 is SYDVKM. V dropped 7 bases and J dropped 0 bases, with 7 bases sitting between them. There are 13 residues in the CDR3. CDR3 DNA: TGTGCCAGCAACTCGAGAGCCAAAAACATTCAGTACTTC. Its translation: CASNSRAKNIQYF.

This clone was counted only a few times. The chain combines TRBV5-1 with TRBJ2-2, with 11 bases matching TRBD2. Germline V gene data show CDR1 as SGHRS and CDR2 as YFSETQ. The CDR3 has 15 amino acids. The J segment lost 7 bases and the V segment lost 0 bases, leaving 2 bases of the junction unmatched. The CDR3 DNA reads TGCGCCAGCAGCTTGGTAGGACTAGCGGGCGGGGAGCTGTTTTTT. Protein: CASSLVGLAGGELFF.